The clone carrying this TCR beta chain has only a few counts. The entry originates in a study of Graves' ophthalmopathy and Graves' hyperthyroidism. Moderate-to-severe activity, CAS at least 3, NOSPECS at least 4 and duration under 3 months characterized donors with ophthalmopathy. TCR beta CDR3 amplification used RNA transcripts. HTBI primers served in a first-round RT-PCR, which a second-round multiplex PCR followed. TCRdb re-called the multiplex PCR reads through MiXCR, storing one row per CDR3 protein. The sample lists hundreds of thousands of distinct CDR3 sequences, roughly two fifths seen once, with roughly 3.5% in the top ten. This TCR came from an adult man with Graves' ophthalmopathy. Sample: peripheral blood.

The CDR3 DNA reads as TGCGCCAGCAACCCGGGACAGGGGACCGGGGAGCTGTTTTTT. This translates into CASNPGQGTGELFF. This chain uses TRBV5-1 with TRBJ2-2, with 10 bases identical to TRBD1. The CDR3 totals 14 residues. V lost 6 bases, J lost 5 bases, and 4 bases stayed unmatched. The germline V gene has CDR1 SGHRS and CDR2 YFSETQ. Using reference TRBV5-1 and TRBJ2-2 for the parts outside the CDR3, the full variable domain is KAGVTQTPRYLIKTRGQQVTLSCSPISGHRSVSWYQQTPGQGLQFLFEYFSETQRNKGNFPGRFSGRQFSNSRSEMNVSTLELGDSALYLCASNPGQGTGELFFGEGSRLTVL.